This is a list of T cell receptor beta chains from one sample in a study of cytomegalovirus exposure and HLA in healthy donors. This table comes from immunoSEQ multiplex PCR, and its TCRdb copy is limited to in-frame clones, with some not included. The top ten clones hold about 5.8% of a sample with about 120,000 clones, over 75% of them seen once. Sequences were obtained from PBMCs. The receptors were gathered from a man between 18 and 35 years old in good health and CMV-seropositive. CDR3s include the opening cysteine and the closing phenylalanine or tryptophan. Fields, in order: clone size, J gene, D gene, V gene, CDR3 DNA, CDR3 protein. D genes are given only for firm matches. Size tells how often a clone was seen (once, few, many) or the class of an expanded clone, and some rows leave it out.

clone size: .; J gene: TRBJ1-1; D gene: TRBD1; V gene: TRBV6-1; CDR3 DNA: TGTGCCAGCAGCGCACTCCCAGGGGGCACTGAAGCTTTCTTT; CDR3 protein: CASSALPGGTEAFF
clone size: .; J gene: TRBJ1-1; D gene: .; V gene: TRBV5-4; CDR3 DNA: TGTGCCAGCAGCCCGGACATGAACACTGAAGCTTTCTTT; CDR3 protein: CASSPDMNTEAFF
clone size: .; J gene: TRBJ2-3; D gene: .; V gene: TRBV12-2; CDR3 DNA: TGTGCAAGTCGTCATTCGGGACTAGCATCGAGCACAGATACGCAGTATTTT; CDR3 protein: CASRHSGLASSTDTQYF
clone size: .; J gene: TRBJ2-7; D gene: TRBD2; V gene: TRBV2; CDR3 DNA: TGTGCCAGCAGTGAAGCTAGCGGGTCCTACGAGCAGTACTTC; CDR3 protein: CASSEASGSYEQYF
clone size: .; J gene: TRBJ2-4; D gene: TRBD2; V gene: TRBV4-1; CDR3 DNA: TGCGCCAGCAGCCAAGACGGGGGGGCAAGGAACATTCAGTACTTC; CDR3 protein: CASSQDGGARNIQYF
clone size: .; J gene: TRBJ2-7; D gene: TRBD1; V gene: TRBV11-3; CDR3 DNA: TGTGCCAGCAGCCGGACAGGCGACGAGCAGTACTTC; CDR3 protein: CASSRTGDEQYF
clone size: .; J gene: TRBJ2-5; D gene: TRBD2; V gene: TRBV9; CDR3 DNA: TGTGCCAGCAGCGCTACCTTCGGACTAGCGACAGAGACCCAGTACTTC; CDR3 protein: CASSATFGLATETQYF
clone size: .; J gene: TRBJ1-4; D gene: .; V gene: TRBV19; CDR3 DNA: TGTGCCAGTAGCTACAGCAATGAAAAACTGTTTTTT; CDR3 protein: CASSYSNEKLFF
clone size: .; J gene: TRBJ1-5; D gene: TRBD1; V gene: TRBV6-6; CDR3 DNA: TGTGCCAGCAGTGGACAGGGGCGCAATCAGCCCCAGCATTTT; CDR3 protein: CASSGQGRNQPQHF
clone size: few; J gene: TRBJ2-2; D gene: TRBD1; V gene: TRBV9; CDR3 DNA: TGTGCCAGCAGCGTAGAGGCAGGGGGTCACACCGGGGAGCTGTTTTTT; CDR3 protein: CASSVEAGGHTGELFF
clone size: .; J gene: TRBJ1-1; D gene: TRBD1; V gene: TRBV6-5; CDR3 DNA: TGTGCCAGCAGTAGGGACAGGTTAGGAACTGAAGCTTTCTTT; CDR3 protein: CASSRDRLGTEAFF
clone size: .; J gene: TRBJ2-6; D gene: .; V gene: TRBV30; CDR3 DNA: TGTGCCTCCCCAGGGTCCGGGGCCAACGTCCTGACTTTC; CDR3 protein: CASPGSGANVLTF
clone size: .; J gene: TRBJ2-1; D gene: .; V gene: TRBV19; CDR3 DNA: TGTGCCAGTAGTGGGCGGGGCAGGTACAATGAGCAGTTCTTC; CDR3 protein: CASSGRGRYNEQFF
clone size: .; J gene: TRBJ2-1; D gene: TRBD1; V gene: TRBV11-2; CDR3 DNA: TGTGCCAGCAGCCGGGACAGGGGGCACAATGAGCAGTTCTTC; CDR3 protein: CASSRDRGHNEQFF
clone size: .; J gene: TRBJ2-3; D gene: TRBD1; V gene: TRBV10-3; CDR3 DNA: TGTGCCAGTAGCGGACAGGGCTCAGATACGCAGTATTTT; CDR3 protein: CASSGQGSDTQYF
clone size: .; J gene: TRBJ1-5; D gene: .; V gene: TRBV16; CDR3 DNA: TGTGCCAGCAGCGATAGGGGGTATCAGCCCCAGCATTTT; CDR3 protein: CASSDRGYQPQHF
clone size: .; J gene: TRBJ2-5; D gene: .; V gene: TRBV4-1; CDR3 DNA: TGCGCCAGCAGCCAAGCGGGGGCTAGCGGACAAGAGACCCAGTACTTC; CDR3 protein: CASSQAGASGQETQYF
clone size: .; J gene: TRBJ1-4; D gene: TRBD1; V gene: TRBV2; CDR3 DNA: TGTGCCAGCAGTGAACTTCAGGGGGCTCCGAATGAAAAACTGTTTTTT; CDR3 protein: CASSELQGAPNEKLFF
clone size: once; J gene: TRBJ1-2; D gene: TRBD1; V gene: TRBV4-2; CDR3 DNA: TGTGCCAGCAGCCAAGATCTACCGGGACAGGGTGGATATGGCTACACCTTC; CDR3 protein: CASSQDLPGQGGYGYTF
clone size: .; J gene: TRBJ1-6; D gene: .; V gene: TRBV11-2; CDR3 DNA: TGTGCCAGCAGCTTAGTTGACAGAGGTCCCCTCCACTTT; CDR3 protein: CASSLVDRGPLHF
clone size: .; J gene: TRBJ1-1; D gene: TRBD1; V gene: TRBV11-2; CDR3 DNA: TGTGCCAGCAGCTCCGGCGACAGGGGAACTATTGAAGCTTTCTTT; CDR3 protein: CASSSGDRGTIEAFF
clone size: .; J gene: TRBJ1-1; D gene: .; V gene: TRBV10-3; CDR3 DNA: TGTGCCATCACCCCGGGAGTAATGAACACTGAAGCTTTCTTT; CDR3 protein: CAITPGVMNTEAFF
clone size: .; J gene: TRBJ1-1; D gene: TRBD1; V gene: TRBV7-9; CDR3 DNA: TGTGCCAGCAGCGGGAGACAGGGATTGAACACTGAAGCTTTCTTT; CDR3 protein: CASSGRQGLNTEAFF
clone size: .; J gene: TRBJ2-7; D gene: .; V gene: TRBV18; CDR3 DNA: TGTGCCAGCTCACCCCCCTCGTCCTACGAGCAGTACTTC; CDR3 protein: CASSPPSSYEQYF
clone size: .; J gene: TRBJ1-3; D gene: .; V gene: TRBV28; CDR3 DNA: TGTGCCAGCGTTGCGTTCTCTGGAAACACCATATATTTT; CDR3 protein: CASVAFSGNTIYF
clone size: .; J gene: TRBJ1-2; D gene: .; V gene: TRBV30; CDR3 DNA: TGTGCCTGGACCCCCGACAGGAAATATGGCTACACCTTC; CDR3 protein: CAWTPDRKYGYTF
clone size: .; J gene: TRBJ2-2; D gene: .; V gene: TRBV19; CDR3 DNA: TGTGCCAGTAGTGAGGGGGGGGGTACCGGGGAGCTGTTTTTT; CDR3 protein: CASSEGGGTGELFF
clone size: few; J gene: TRBJ1-1; D gene: .; V gene: TRBV21-1; CDR3 DNA: TGTGCCAGCAGCAAAGATCTAGATCCCAGAAGTCTTGACAGGGAAGGAAACACTGAAGCTTTCTTT; CDR3 protein: CASSKDLDPRSLDREGNTEAFF
clone size: .; J gene: TRBJ2-3; D gene: TRBD1; V gene: TRBV11-2; CDR3 DNA: TGTGCCAGCAGCTTAGCCCCGGGACAGGGGCAAGATACGCAGTATTTT; CDR3 protein: CASSLAPGQGQDTQYF
clone size: .; J gene: TRBJ2-5; D gene: TRBD2; V gene: TRBV5-4; CDR3 DNA: TGTGCCAGCAGCTTGGGCCTAGCGGACGGGGAGACCCAGTACTTC; CDR3 protein: CASSLGLADGETQYF
clone size: .; J gene: TRBJ2-1; D gene: TRBD1; V gene: TRBV6-5; CDR3 DNA: TGTGCCAGCAGTTACTTGACAGGGTTCGACAATGAGCAGTTCTTC; CDR3 protein: CASSYLTGFDNEQFF
clone size: .; J gene: TRBJ1-5; D gene: .; V gene: TRBV11-2; CDR3 DNA: TGTGCCAGCAGCACCGGGTGGGGGGAGGGCCAGCCCCAGCATTTT; CDR3 protein: CASSTGWGEGQPQHF
clone size: once; J gene: TRBJ1-2; D gene: .; V gene: TRBV5-1; CDR3 DNA: TGCGCCAGCAGCCGAAATCCGGGGGACGGCTATGGCTACACCTTC; CDR3 protein: CASSRNPGDGYGYTF
clone size: .; J gene: TRBJ1-1; D gene: TRBD1; V gene: TRBV28; CDR3 DNA: TGTGCCAGCAGTTTAGAAAGACAGGGGGCAAGGGAAGCTTTCTTT; CDR3 protein: CASSLERQGAREAFF
clone size: .; J gene: TRBJ2-7; D gene: .; V gene: TRBV28; CDR3 DNA: TGTGCCAGCAGTTTAGTGGACACTCTCTACGAGCAGTACTTC; CDR3 protein: CASSLVDTLYEQYF
clone size: few; J gene: TRBJ1-1; D gene: TRBD1; V gene: TRBV4-1; CDR3 DNA: TGCGCCAGCAGCCCGGGGACAGGGGGCACAAGAGATACTGAAGCTTTCTTT; CDR3 protein: CASSPGTGGTRDTEAFF
clone size: .; J gene: TRBJ2-3; D gene: TRBD1; V gene: TRBV18; CDR3 DNA: TGTGCCAGCTCACCGAGTTACGGGACAGGGCGTGATACGCAGTATTTT; CDR3 protein: CASSPSYGTGRDTQYF
clone size: .; J gene: TRBJ2-7; D gene: TRBD2; V gene: TRBV27; CDR3 DNA: TGTGCCAGCAGTTCCGGGGGGGGCGGGTCCTACGAACAGTACTTC; CDR3 protein: CASSSGGGGSYEQYF
clone size: .; J gene: TRBJ2-1; D gene: TRBD1; V gene: TRBV5-4; CDR3 DNA: TGTGCCAGTACGGGGACAGAGAACTACAATGAGCAGTTCTTC; CDR3 protein: CASTGTENYNEQFF
clone size: .; J gene: TRBJ2-7; D gene: TRBD1; V gene: TRBV7-7; CDR3 DNA: TGTGCTAGCAGCCTTGGACAGGGGGAGACCTACGAGCAGTACTTC; CDR3 protein: CASSLGQGETYEQYF
clone size: .; J gene: TRBJ2-6; D gene: .; V gene: TRBV30; CDR3 DNA: TGTGCCTGGAGTGCGGGACTCTCTGGGGCCAACGTCCTGACTTTC; CDR3 protein: CAWSAGLSGANVLTF
clone size: few; J gene: TRBJ2-7; D gene: .; V gene: TRBV10-3; CDR3 DNA: TGTGCCATCGGCACGTCCTACGAGCAGTACTTC; CDR3 protein: CAIGTSYEQYF
clone size: .; J gene: TRBJ1-2; D gene: TRBD1; V gene: TRBV5-5; CDR3 DNA: TGTGCCAGCAACCGGGACAGGGGGCTAGGCTATGGCTACACCTTC; CDR3 protein: CASNRDRGLGYGYTF
clone size: .; J gene: TRBJ2-5; D gene: .; V gene: TRBV9; CDR3 DNA: TGTGCCAGCAGCACAGGACAGTCCGGGGGGGAGACCCAGTACTTC; CDR3 protein: CASSTGQSGGETQYF
clone size: .; J gene: TRBJ1-5; D gene: .; V gene: TRBV2; CDR3 DNA: TGTGCCAGCAGTGCCGACGACTTTAGCAATCAGCCCCAGCATTTT; CDR3 protein: CASSADDFSNQPQHF
clone size: .; J gene: TRBJ1-2; D gene: .; V gene: TRBV28; CDR3 DNA: TGTGCCAGCAGTATCCGGGACACCCAAGGGGGCTACACCTTC; CDR3 protein: CASSIRDTQGGYTF
clone size: .; J gene: TRBJ2-1; D gene: TRBD1; V gene: TRBV5-1; CDR3 DNA: TGCGCCAGCAGCGACATGGGACAGTACAATGAGCAGTTCTTC; CDR3 protein: CASSDMGQYNEQFF
clone size: .; J gene: TRBJ1-1; D gene: .; V gene: TRBV18; CDR3 DNA: TGTGCCAGCTCACGGGACACAAACACTGAAGCTTTCTTT; CDR3 protein: CASSRDTNTEAFF
clone size: .; J gene: TRBJ1-1; D gene: .; V gene: TRBV5-6; CDR3 DNA: TGTGCCAGCAGCTTAACGGCGGGGGCGTGGGGTACTGAAGCTTTCTTT; CDR3 protein: CASSLTAGAWGTEAFF
clone size: once; J gene: TRBJ2-2; D gene: TRBD2; V gene: TRBV4-1; CDR3 DNA: TGCGCCAGCAGCCGCCTAGCGGGGGAAAACGCCGGGGAGCTGTTTTTT; CDR3 protein: CASSRLAGENAGELFF
clone size: .; J gene: TRBJ1-1; D gene: TRBD1; V gene: TRBV27; CDR3 DNA: TGTGCCAGCAGTTTGCTGCCGGGACAGGGGGTTGCTCTCACTGAAGCTTTCTTT; CDR3 protein: CASSLLPGQGVALTEAFF
clone size: .; J gene: TRBJ1-6; D gene: .; V gene: TRBV7-9; CDR3 DNA: TGTGCCAGCAGCTTAGATTCTAGTTCACCCCTCCACTTT; CDR3 protein: CASSLDSSSPLHF
clone size: few; J gene: TRBJ2-3; D gene: TRBD2; V gene: TRBV6-4; CDR3 DNA: TGTGCCAGCAGTGAATCTAGCGGGGGCACAGATACGCAGTATTTT; CDR3 protein: CASSESSGGTDTQYF
clone size: .; J gene: TRBJ1-2; D gene: .; V gene: TRBV7-9; CDR3 DNA: TGTGCCAGCAGCTTACGAGATCCTAACTATGGCTACACCTTC; CDR3 protein: CASSLRDPNYGYTF
clone size: .; J gene: TRBJ2-2; D gene: .; V gene: TRBV9; CDR3 DNA: TGTGCCAGCAGCGTTATACAGGGCGGCACCGGGGAGCTGTTTTTT; CDR3 protein: CASSVIQGGTGELFF
clone size: .; J gene: TRBJ1-1; D gene: TRBD1; V gene: TRBV10-3; CDR3 DNA: TGTGCCATCAGTGAGTCGCCAGGGGGCCTTGGGAACACTGAAGCTTTCTTT; CDR3 protein: CAISESPGGLGNTEAFF
clone size: .; J gene: TRBJ1-2; D gene: .; V gene: TRBV19; CDR3 DNA: TGTGCCAGTAGTATCACGACAGACCACTATGGCTACACCTTC; CDR3 protein: CASSITTDHYGYTF
clone size: .; J gene: TRBJ1-2; D gene: .; V gene: TRBV7-2; CDR3 DNA: TGTGCCAGCAGCTTCCTCATCAAACAAGGGGATGGCTACACCTTC; CDR3 protein: CASSFLIKQGDGYTF
clone size: .; J gene: TRBJ1-1; D gene: TRBD1; V gene: TRBV9; CDR3 DNA: TGTGCCAGCAGCGCCTCCGCTCAAGGGGGCGCCAACACTGAAGCTTTCTTT; CDR3 protein: CASSASAQGGANTEAFF
clone size: .; J gene: TRBJ1-1; D gene: .; V gene: TRBV29-1; CDR3 DNA: TGCAGCGTTGAATCGCGGGCTGAAGCTTTCTTT; CDR3 protein: CSVESRAEAFF